Presented here are 3 T cell receptor beta chains from one specimen sequenced in a study of T cell responses to AZD1222 COVID-19 vaccine. Sequencing used immunoSEQ multiplex PCR; TCRdb keeps in-frame clones, though not all of them. The sample contains 130,000 to 150,000 clones, more than 90% of which appear only once. Here the sequenced sample was peripheral blood, taken on day 0 of AZD1222 vaccination. These receptors came from an adult in good health.

The chain recombines TRBV2 with TRBJ1-1; D remains ambiguous. Trimming stripped 0 bases from V and 11 bases from J, with 19 bases between. Germline CDR1 is SNHLY and CDR2 is FYNNEI. The CDR3 extends over 15 amino acids. For the CDR3, the DNA is TGTGCCAGCAGTGAAGCGCTTTTGGGGAACGGTAGGGCTTTCTTT. Translating gives CASSEALLGNGRAFF.

The V call is TRBV5-1, the J call TRBJ2-3; D possibly matches TRBD1 or TRBD2 (5 bases each). Trimming left V 4 bases short and J 6 bases short, with 9 bases between. CDR3 size: 12 residues. CDR1 SGHRS and CDR2 YFSETQ come from the germline V gene. The chain's CDR3 is CASSGGWDTQYF. In DNA form, the CDR3 reads TGCGCCAGCAGCGGGGGTTGGGATACGCAGTATTTT. Full variable domain (outside the CDR3, taken from reference TRBV5-1 and TRBJ2-3): KAGVTQTPRYLIKTRGQQVTLSCSPISGHRSVSWYQQTPGQGLQFLFEYFSETQRNKGNFPGRFSGRQFSNSRSEMNVSTLELGDSALYLCASSGGWDTQYFGPGTRLTVL.

This chain connects TRBV7-2 to TRBJ2-7; the D is unclear. Germline V gives CDR1 SGHTA, CDR2 FQGNSA. CDR3 length: 14 residues. Trimming pared 1 base from V and 5 bases from J, leaving 12 bases between. CDR3 nucleotides: TGTGCCAGCAGCTTAGGTTATCACGGCGACGAGCAGTACTTC. Its translation: CASSLGYHGDEQYF.